This note documents a single TCR beta chain sequence. The sample holds a few counts of this clonotype. It has no known antigen specificity. No much larger clonotype is one base removed from it; base qualities were not supplied. Set within a cohort of healthcare workers in London, UK, this nested case-control study involved weekly PCR testing of nasopharyngeal swabs along with blood sampling. Healthcare workers were recruited between 23 and 31 March 2020, during the week of the UK lockdown, and were followed weekly for up to roughly 15 weeks. The sample belongs to a study of early T cells in non-severe SARS-CoV-2 infection (dated by TCRdb to about 2021). About the investigation overall: Bulk RNA from unsorted whole blood was used for TCR sequencing, so alpha and beta chains could not be paired.

The library relied on 5' RACE. The reads were generated on a NextSeq 500. Unique molecular identifiers were attached to individual cDNA molecules in the TCR library protocol so that sequencing error and PCR bias could be corrected. Both TCR alpha and beta chains were sequenced, and tight co-correlation was observed between alpha and beta sequence abundances in each sample. Regarding the original processing steps: V gene, J gene and CDR3 annotation of TCR sequences was performed with Decombinator V4. Expanded TCRs were defined as changing significantly between any two time points under a Poisson model with p below 0.0001. TCR abundances were normalised to the total number of TCRs sequenced per sample and expressed as counts per million. TRAV1-2 paired with TRAJ12, TRAJ20 or TRAJ33 defined MAIT TCRs, while TRAV10 paired with TRAJ18 defined iNKT TCRs. VDJdb, accessed on 1 November 2021, was searched for TCRs annotated for CMV, EBV and SARS-CoV-2, and TCRs annotated for more than one antigen were excluded. TCRdb reran the public reads through fastp at Q25 and MiXCR, keeping productive beta chains. All rows with the same CDR3 protein become a single entry with the most common DNA and genes. Clone size and V and J calls follow TCRdb, not the original study. The sample profile shows around 31,000 distinct CDR3 sequences; roughly 9.7% of them were found once. The ten largest make up roughly an eighth of the sample.

Results the study describes overall, beyond this receptor: VDJdb matching was skewed toward anti-spike CD8 responses and likely underestimated virus-specific expansions by missing private and CD4 specificities.

Ends trimmed: V by 7 bases, J by 0 bases; bases unmatched to a gene: 10. From cysteine to phenylalanine, the CDR3 is 15 amino acids long. The entry retains the CDR3 DNA only, 45 bases that are in frame from base 1. As encoded in the germline V gene (reference sequence), CDR1 is DFQATT while CDR2 is SNEGSKA. This TCR was recovered from an adult who was a healthcare worker with PCR-confirmed SARS-CoV-2 infection or an uninfected control (not recorded which). Specimen: whole blood. Recombination connected TRBV20-1 to TRBJ2-3, with 7 central nucleotides matching TRBD1. The DNA sequence follows: TGCAGTGGCACAAGACAGGGATTCAGCACAGATACGCAGTATTTT. Its protein is CSGTRQGFSTDTQYF.